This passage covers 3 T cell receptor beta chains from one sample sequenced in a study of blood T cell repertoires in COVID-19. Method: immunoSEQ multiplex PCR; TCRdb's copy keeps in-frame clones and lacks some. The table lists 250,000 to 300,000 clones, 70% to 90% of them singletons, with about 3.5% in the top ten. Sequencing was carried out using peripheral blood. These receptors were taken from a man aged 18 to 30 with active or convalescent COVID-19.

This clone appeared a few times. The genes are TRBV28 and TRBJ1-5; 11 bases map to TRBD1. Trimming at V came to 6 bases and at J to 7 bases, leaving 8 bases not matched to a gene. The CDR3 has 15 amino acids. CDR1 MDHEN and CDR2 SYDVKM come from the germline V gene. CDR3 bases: TGTGCCAGCAGCCCTGGACAGGGGGCTTACCAGCCCCAGCATTTT. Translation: CASSPGQGAYQPQHF.

The CDR3 loop is CASSLPLRDTAQETQYF. The CDR3 region has the DNA TGTGCCAGCAGCTTACCTCTCCGGGACACGGCCCAAGAGACCCAGTACTTC. The rearrangement uses TRBV7-9 and TRBJ2-5; D might be TRBD1 (6 bases). Germline assignment: CDR1 SEHNR and CDR2 FQNEAQ (reference sequence). The CDR3 covers 17 residues. Trimming took 2 bases from V and 1 from J, leaving 17 bases between them.

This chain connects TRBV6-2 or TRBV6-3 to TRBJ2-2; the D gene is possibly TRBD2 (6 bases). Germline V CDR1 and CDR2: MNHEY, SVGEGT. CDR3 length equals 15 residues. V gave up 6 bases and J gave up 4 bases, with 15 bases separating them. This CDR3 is CASSRIGTFTGELFF. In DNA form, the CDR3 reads TGTGCCAGCAGCAGAATCGGGACTTTCACCGGGGAGCTGTTTTTT.